A single sample gave rise to the 9 T cell receptor beta chains below, sequenced in a study of PD-L1 blockade in urothelial cancer. Sequenced by immunoSEQ multiplex PCR; TCRdb stores in-frame clones only, minus some. The table has about 72,000 clones, more than 75% seen once. Sample time point: pretreatment peripheral blood. This material consisted of PBMCs, taken around atezolizumab (anti-PD-L1) treatment. These receptors were collected from a man between 60 and 70 years old with urothelial cancer.

The chain employs TRBV29-1 and TRBJ2-1; TRBD2 aligns across 7 bases. This CDR3 spans 14 amino acids. V lost 8 bases to trimming and J lost 2 bases; unmatched junction nucleotides: 9. Germline loops: CDR1 SQVTM, CDR2 ANQGSEA. Written as DNA, the CDR3 is TGCAGCTCATGGGGGGGAAGGGCCTACAATGAGCAGTTCTTC. Translated, it gives CSSWGGRAYNEQFF.

The chain uses TRBV5-8 and TRBJ2-5; no clear D gene. In germline, CDR1 is SGHTS, CDR2 YDEGEE. V was trimmed by 5 bases and J by 0 bases, leaving 14 bases between them. The CDR3 is 15 residues long. The CDR3 spells CASRARGWYQETQYF. The CDR3 nucleotides read TGTGCCAGCAGGGCCCGCGGTTGGTACCAAGAGACCCAGTACTTC.

J is TRBJ2-4 and V is TRBV5-6; 11 nucleotides align to TRBD2. Germline assignment: CDR1 SGHDT and CDR2 YYEEEE. The CDR3 length is 18 residues. J was trimmed by 0 bases and V by 4 bases; bases with no gene match: 9. The CDR3 DNA is TGTGCCAGCAGCCCCGGGACTAGCGGCACCATAGCCAAAAACATTCAGTACTTC. Its protein product is CASSPGTSGTIAKNIQYF.

The V gene is TRBV5-1, the J gene TRBJ2-1; 9 bases are a match to TRBD2. Germline CDR1 SGHRS, CDR2 YFSETQ. The V segment lost 0 bases and the J segment 9 bases; nucleotides outside the gene matches: 4. The CDR3 length is 14 residues. In DNA form, the CDR3 reads TGCGCCAGCAGCTTGGACCTAGCGGGGCGTGAGCAGTTCTTC. This translates into CASSLDLAGREQFF. Complete variable domain (other parts from reference TRBV5-1 and TRBJ2-1): KAGVTQTPRYLIKTRGQQVTLSCSPISGHRSVSWYQQTPGQGLQFLFEYFSETQRNKGNFPGRFSGRQFSNSRSEMNVSTLELGDSALYLCASSLDLAGREQFFGPGTRLTVL.

V usage is TRBV7-2 and J usage is TRBJ2-7, with 9 bases matching TRBD2. This CDR3 is 17 amino acids long. Germline V lookup: CDR1 SGHTA, CDR2 FQGNSA. V dropped 5 bases and J dropped 3; count of bases not matched to a gene: 14. The CDR3 region is CASSQSGGRGGDYEQYF. The DNA of the CDR3 is TGTGCCAGCAGCCAAAGCGGGGGGCGTGGAGGGGACTACGAGCAGTACTTC.

This clone was observed a handful of times. The chain uses TRBV11-3 and TRBJ2-7; D possibly corresponds to TRBD2 (5 bases). CDR1 is SGHNT and CDR2 is YENEEA in the germline V gene. CDR3 length: 16 amino acids. Trimming removed 1 base from V and 0 bases from J, with 13 bases in between. The CDR3 nucleotides are TGTGCCAGCAGCTTAGTTTTAACTGGGAGCTCCTACGAGCAGTACTTC. It codes for CASSLVLTGSSYEQYF. Together with reference TRBV11-3 and TRBJ2-7, the CDR3 gives the full variable domain: EAGVVQSPRYKIIEKKQPVAFWCNPISGHNTLYWYLQNLGQGPELLIRYENEEAVDDSQLPKDRFSAERLKGVDSTLKIQPAELGDSAVYLCASSLVLTGSSYEQYFGPGTRLTVT.

V is TRBV7-9 and J is TRBJ2-1; 12 bases align to TRBD2. The germline CDR1 and CDR2 sequences are SEHNR and FQNEAQ (reference sequence). This CDR3 has 18 amino acids. V lost 3 bases and J lost 8; bases outside the gene matches: 14. CDR3 amino acids: CASSLGPPRTSGVDEQFF. CDR3 in DNA: TGTGCCAGCAGCTTGGGGCCTCCGAGGACTAGCGGGGTGGATGAGCAGTTCTTC.

This clone is a singleton in its sample. V is TRBV4-1 and J is TRBJ2-3; D not resolved. Trimming removed 0 bases from V and 2 bases from J, with 9 bases in between. The CDR3 has 15 residues. Germline V gene lookup returns CDR1 MGHRA and CDR2 YSYEKL. CDR3 residues: CASSQDHQNTDTQYF. CDR3 sequence (DNA): TGCGCCAGCAGCCAAGATCACCAGAACACAGATACGCAGTATTTT.

This sequence joins TRBV28 and TRBJ2-7; TRBD1 agrees at 10 bases. This CDR3 contains 16 residues. V was pared by 5 bases and J by 4 bases, with 11 bases of the junction left unmatched. The germline gives CDR1 MDHEN, CDR2 SYDVKM. CDR3 in amino acids: CASSPLGQGDLYEQYF. CDR3 bases: TGTGCCAGCAGTCCTTTAGGACAGGGGGATTTATACGAGCAGTACTTC.